This T cell receptor (beta chain) was retrieved from a study of STAT5B mutations in CD4+ large granular lymphocyte leukemia. This CDR3 has 14 residues. Per germline, CDR1 GTSNPN and CDR2 SVGIG (reference sequence). V shed 5 bases and J 2 bases; nucleotides not matched to a gene: 3. The method was immunoSEQ multiplex PCR; TCRdb's version includes in-frame clones alone and lacks a portion of them. The profile shows under 35,000 clones, 70% to 75% of them singletons. Sequenced material: CD4+ T cells from blood buffy coats. The TCR comes from a human donor in good health. The chain is built from TRBV30 and TRBJ2-6; 7 bases match TRBD2. CDR3 nucleotides: TGTGCCTGGTCTGCGGGAGCTGGGGCCAACGTCCTGACTTTC. This translates into CAWSAGAGANVLTF.